This T cell receptor (beta chain) was captured by sequencing in a study of T-cell reconstitution after alpha-beta-depleted transplantation in children. Study results and caveats: After transplant, at about two months, alpha-beta T cells were reportedly derived from several hundred expanded graft clones.

Many counts were recorded for this clonotype. Its target is not known. Unique molecular identifiers were incorporated when the TCRbeta library was constructed. One entry per CDR3 protein results from TCRdb running MiXCR on the PCR reads. The data show some 180,000 distinct CDR3 sequences, roughly 6.6% seen once. Sequenced here: PBMCs, sampled before TCRalphabeta/CD19-depleted stem cell transplant. The receptor comes from a boy aged 2 to 10 with acute lymphoblastic leukemia, due to receive a stem cell transplant.

The CDR3, as DNA: TGTGCCAGCAGCTTAGCGGGAGGTTCCCCTCTTGAGCAGTTCTTC. Residues: CASSLAGGSPLEQFF. The chain employs TRBV7-2 and TRBJ2-1; the D gene is possibly TRBD2 (6 bases). The CDR3 contains 15 residues. Germline V gene lookup returns CDR1 SGHTA and CDR2 FQGNSA. Between the trimmed V and J ends, which lost 0 bases and 9 bases, there was a span of 15 bases.